This T cell receptor (beta chain) was identified in a study of blood T cell repertoires in COVID-19. Turning to the study itself: Samples came from the United States, Italy and Spain, spanning acute and convalescent COVID-19.

Participants were placed into cohorts based on the clinical history they reported. Original analysis: Reference gene primers were amplified, and this amplification served to estimate nucleated cell counts. Libraries were prepared by immunoSEQ multiplex PCR; TCRdb keeps only in-frame clonotypes and omits some of them. V and J calls and clone size come straight from that table; D and trimming were deduced from the DNA. The sample gives around 140,000 clones, over 65% of which show up once; about 6% is in the top ten. In this sample, this clone turned up a few times. Sequenced: PBMCs or T cells enriched from blood (not recorded which). The clonotype originates from a woman aged 45-65 years who had recovered from COVID-19.

The CDR3 region is CASSLDRGPDEQYF. The CDR3 DNA reads TGTGCCAGCAGCCTCGACAGGGGGCCTGACGAGCAGTACTTC. The rearrangement joins TRBV11-1 to TRBJ2-7, with TRBD1 matching over 10 bases. The CDR3 length is 14 residues. Per the germline V gene, CDR1 is SGHAT and CDR2 is FQDESV (reference sequence). Trimming removed 5 bases from V and 5 bases from J; junction bases left unmatched: 6. Drawing the rest from reference TRBV11-1 and TRBJ2-7, the complete variable domain is EAEVAQSPRYKITEKSQAVAFWCDPISGHATLYWYRQILGQGPELLVQFQDESVVDDSQLPKDRFSAERLKGVDSTLKIQPAELGDSAMYLCASSLDRGPDEQYFGPGTRLTVT.